This TCR beta chain was obtained from a study of control samples from healthy donors and cancer patients. Clones were sequenced by immunoSEQ multiplex PCR, and TCRdb holds only the in-frame ones, with some missing. Among tens of thousands of clones listed, over 85% were seen once. The CDR3 totals 13 residues. V lost 4 bases to trimming and J lost 4 bases, with 9 bases between them. In germline, CDR1 is SGDLS, CDR2 YYNGEE. The sequenced sample was blood. The source is a woman between 25 and 40 years old in good health. This sequence joins TRBV9 and TRBJ1-3; D might be TRBD1 (5 bases). The CDR3 loop is CASSYGDGNTIYF. The CDR3 region has the DNA TGTGCCAGCAGCTATGGGGACGGAAACACCATATATTTT.